The rows below give T cell receptor beta chains drawn from one sample of a study of shared clonotypes between healthy human individuals. Libraries were prepared by immunoSEQ multiplex PCR; TCRdb keeps only in-frame clonotypes and omits some of them. The sample carries about 960,000 clones, over 75% recorded once. The sample consisted of memory CD4+ T cells sorted from blood. These receptors all come from a man aged 18 to 35 in good health. The CDR3 runs from the conserved cysteine through the conserved F or W. The order of the fields is J gene, V gene, clone size, D gene, CDR3 protein, CDR3 DNA. A D gene is named only where the DNA matches it firmly. Clone size is shown for a subset of rows, as once, few, many or a class of expanded clone.

j_call: TRBJ1-1
v_call: TRBV5-1
clone_size: NA
d_call: NA
cdr3_aa: CASTYSMNTEAFF
cdr3_nt: TGCGCCAGCACCTACTCAATGAACACTGAAGCTTTCTTT

j_call: TRBJ2-1
v_call: TRBV6-1
clone_size: NA
d_call: NA
cdr3_aa: CASRPQFDEQFF
cdr3_nt: TGTGCCAGCAGACCCCAGTTCGATGAGCAGTTCTTC

j_call: TRBJ1-5
v_call: TRBV28
clone_size: once
d_call: TRBD1
cdr3_aa: CASSRGTGGNQPQHF
cdr3_nt: TGTGCCAGCAGTCGAGGGACAGGGGGCAATCAGCCCCAGCATTTT

j_call: TRBJ2-2
v_call: TRBV10-1
clone_size: NA
d_call: NA
cdr3_aa: CASSEGNTGELFF
cdr3_nt: TGCGCCAGCAGTGAGGGGAACACCGGGGAGCTGTTTTTT

j_call: TRBJ1-2
v_call: TRBV6-9
clone_size: NA
d_call: TRBD1
cdr3_aa: CASSYSTGTGKGYTF
cdr3_nt: TGTGCCAGCAGTTACTCGACCGGGACAGGGAAAGGCTACACCTTC

j_call: TRBJ2-7
v_call: TRBV25-1
clone_size: NA
d_call: TRBD2
cdr3_aa: CASSGGLAGLYEQYF
cdr3_nt: TGTGCCAGCAGTGGAGGACTAGCGGGGCTCTACGAGCAGTACTTC

j_call: TRBJ2-3
v_call: TRBV7-2
clone_size: NA
d_call: NA
cdr3_aa: CASSPWEDTQYF
cdr3_nt: TGTGCCAGCAGCCCGTGGGAAGATACGCAGTATTTT

j_call: TRBJ2-5
v_call: TRBV7-6
clone_size: NA
d_call: NA
cdr3_aa: CASSAGIETQYF
cdr3_nt: TGTGCCAGCAGCGCTGGGATAGAGACCCAGTACTTC

j_call: TRBJ2-5
v_call: TRBV28
clone_size: NA
d_call: NA
cdr3_aa: CASSLRRGMGQETQYF
cdr3_nt: TGTGCCAGCAGTTTACGTCGGGGGATGGGTCAAGAGACCCAGTACTTC

j_call: TRBJ2-5
v_call: TRBV28
clone_size: NA
d_call: TRBD1
cdr3_aa: CASSPTDRVFSETQYF
cdr3_nt: TGTGCCAGCAGTCCGACGGACAGGGTATTTAGCGAGACCCAGTACTTC

j_call: TRBJ2-2
v_call: TRBV18
clone_size: NA
d_call: NA
cdr3_aa: CASSPGQSNTGELFF
cdr3_nt: TGTGCCAGCTCACCCGGACAGAGTAACACCGGGGAGCTGTTTTTT

j_call: TRBJ1-1
v_call: TRBV7-3
clone_size: NA
d_call: NA
cdr3_aa: CASSPTDSPNTEAFF
cdr3_nt: TGTGCCAGCAGCCCCACGGACAGTCCTAACACTGAAGCTTTCTTT

j_call: TRBJ2-7
v_call: TRBV4-3
clone_size: NA
d_call: TRBD2
cdr3_aa: CASSQGTSGGEQYF
cdr3_nt: TGCGCCAGCAGCCAAGGGACTAGCGGGGGCGAGCAGTACTTC

j_call: TRBJ2-2
v_call: TRBV27
clone_size: NA
d_call: NA
cdr3_aa: CASSSRKTSGFSGELFF
cdr3_nt: TGTGCCAGCAGTTCCCGGAAAACAAGCGGGTTCTCCGGGGAGCTGTTTTTT

j_call: TRBJ2-1
v_call: TRBV4-3
clone_size: NA
d_call: NA
cdr3_aa: CASSQDLVRGVYNEQFF
cdr3_nt: TGCGCCAGCAGCCAAGATCTCGTGCGGGGAGTTTACAATGAGCAGTTCTTC

j_call: TRBJ1-2
v_call: TRBV5-1
clone_size: once
d_call: TRBD1
cdr3_aa: CASSSQGANYGYTF
cdr3_nt: TGCGCCAGCAGCTCTCAGGGGGCCAACTATGGCTACACCTTC

j_call: TRBJ2-1
v_call: TRBV5-6
clone_size: NA
d_call: NA
cdr3_aa: CASSFSGVAYNEQFF
cdr3_nt: TGTGCCAGCAGCTTTTCGGGAGTCGCCTACAATGAGCAGTTCTTC

j_call: TRBJ2-3
v_call: TRBV7-8
clone_size: NA
d_call: NA
cdr3_aa: CASSLVSGLYLNTDTQYF
cdr3_nt: TGTGCCAGCAGCTTAGTTTCGGGCTTGTACCTAAACACAGATACGCAGTATTTT

j_call: TRBJ2-7
v_call: TRBV11-2
clone_size: once
d_call: NA
cdr3_aa: CASSLKGYEQYF
cdr3_nt: TGTGCCAGCAGCTTGAAGGGCTACGAGCAGTACTTC

j_call: TRBJ2-6
v_call: TRBV30
clone_size: NA
d_call: NA
cdr3_aa: CAWDRSGANVLTF
cdr3_nt: TGTGCCTGGGACAGATCTGGGGCCAACGTCCTGACTTTC

j_call: TRBJ1-5
v_call: TRBV30
clone_size: few
d_call: TRBD1
cdr3_aa: CAWSVRAGGAGQPQHF
cdr3_nt: TGTGCCTGGAGTGTAAGGGCAGGGGGCGCGGGTCAGCCCCAGCATTTT

j_call: TRBJ2-2
v_call: TRBV7-9
clone_size: NA
d_call: TRBD2
cdr3_aa: CASSLVSGTSGNTGELFF
cdr3_nt: TGTGCCAGCAGCTTAGTCTCTGGGACTAGCGGAAACACCGGGGAGCTGTTTTTT

j_call: TRBJ2-3
v_call: TRBV10-2
clone_size: NA
d_call: TRBD2
cdr3_aa: CASKRTSGTPTDTQYF
cdr3_nt: TGCGCCAGCAAGCGGACTAGCGGGACCCCAACAGATACGCAGTATTTT

j_call: TRBJ1-3
v_call: TRBV6-1
clone_size: few
d_call: NA
cdr3_aa: CASSEGDPGGVSGNTIYF
cdr3_nt: TGTGCCAGCAGTGAAGGGGACCCGGGGGGGGTGTCTGGAAACACCATATATTTT

j_call: TRBJ1-1
v_call: TRBV5-1
clone_size: NA
d_call: NA
cdr3_aa: CASGLGGAETEAFF
cdr3_nt: TGCGCCAGCGGACTCGGGGGGGCCGAAACTGAAGCTTTCTTT

j_call: TRBJ1-2
v_call: TRBV7-2
clone_size: NA
d_call: TRBD1
cdr3_aa: CASSPRTGDIDGYTF
cdr3_nt: TGTGCCAGCAGCCCACGGACAGGGGATATCGATGGCTACACCTTC

j_call: TRBJ2-7
v_call: TRBV6-5
clone_size: NA
d_call: NA
cdr3_aa: CASKGRPYEQYF
cdr3_nt: TGTGCCAGCAAGGGGAGACCCTACGAGCAGTACTTC

j_call: TRBJ1-1
v_call: TRBV5-4
clone_size: NA
d_call: NA
cdr3_aa: CASNLGGNTEAFF
cdr3_nt: TGTGCCAGCAATCTCGGGGGGAACACTGAAGCTTTCTTT

j_call: TRBJ2-7
v_call: TRBV11-2
clone_size: NA
d_call: TRBD2
cdr3_aa: CASSLGLAGGYEQYF
cdr3_nt: TGTGCCAGCAGCTTGGGACTAGCGGGGGGCTACGAGCAGTACTTC

j_call: TRBJ1-1
v_call: TRBV2
clone_size: NA
d_call: NA
cdr3_aa: CASSPNRGGNTEAFF
cdr3_nt: TGTGCCAGCAGTCCCAATCGGGGGGGGAACACTGAAGCTTTCTTT

j_call: TRBJ2-1
v_call: TRBV18
clone_size: once
d_call: TRBD2
cdr3_aa: CASSPPKQAGVSYNEQFF
cdr3_nt: TGTGCCAGCTCACCACCCAAGCAAGCGGGAGTGTCCTACAATGAGCAGTTCTTC